This record concerns one TCR beta chain sequence. Germline lookup yields CDR1 MDHEN and CDR2 SYDVKM. Losses at the gene ends were 6 bases for V and 1 base for J; bases not matched to a gene: 15. The CDR3 sequence is 18 residues long. Generated by immunoSEQ multiplex PCR, the TCRdb table keeps only in-frame clones and is missing some. The sample lists about 330,000 clones, about nine tenths occurring once. These data are taken from a study of cytomegalovirus exposure and HLA in healthy donors. The sample was PBMCs. The receptor was derived from a woman younger than 35 in good health and CMV-seronegative. The chain couples TRBV28 to TRBJ1-5; 7 nucleotides align to TRBD1. The CDR3 coding sequence is TGTGCCAGCAGCCCGACAGGGAGAGTTGCAGGGAGCAATCAGCCCCAGCATTTT. It translates to CASSPTGRVAGSNQPQHF.